This T cell receptor beta chain emerged from a study of blood T cell repertoires in COVID-19. J lost 4 bases, V lost 3 bases, and 14 bases had no gene match. CDR1 SGDLS and CDR2 YYNGEE come from the germline V gene. This CDR3 contains 18 residues. Repertoires were generated with immunoSEQ multiplex PCR, while TCRdb's copy carries only in-frame clones and drops some. This table holds some 60,000 clones, about four fifths found once. Sequencing input: peripheral blood. The receptor was derived from a human donor in a cohort sampled during active COVID-19. This chain uses TRBV9 with TRBJ2-1; 9 bases map to TRBD2. CDR3 sequence reads: CASSESRARGGDYNEQFF. CDR3 bases: TGTGCCAGCAGCGAGAGCCGGGCGCGGGGGGGCGATTACAATGAGCAGTTCTTC.